This entry describes one TCR beta chain. This sample was included in a study of blood T cell repertoires in COVID-19. The authors' processing: Amplification with reference gene primers provided the estimates of nucleated cell counts. The data were produced by immunoSEQ multiplex PCR, yet TCRdb's version contains in-frame clones alone and is incomplete. Clonal size and the V and J genes are those of that table, whereas D and trimming came from the DNA. The data show some 370,000 clones, over 75% seen once. Germline V gene lookup returns CDR1 SGDLS and CDR2 YYNGEE. J was trimmed by 3 bases and V by 5 bases; bases with no gene match: 9. CDR3 size: 15 residues.

Material: peripheral blood. This sequence originates from a woman aged 25 to 39 with COVID-19, enrolled during active disease. The chain couples TRBV9 to TRBJ2-3, with 7 bases lining up with TRBD1. CDR3 region: CASSITGTVTDTQYF. CDR3 sequence (DNA): TGTGCCAGCAGTATAACCGGGACAGTAACAGATACGCAGTATTTT.